Given below is one TCR beta chain in context. Its antigen is not known. The entry originates in a study of cytomegalovirus exposure and HLA in healthy donors. Study-level results: In a later analysis, roughly 17,000 TCR beta sequences were associated with HLA alleles at 0.05 false discovery rate.

Use of 60 Vbeta and 13 Jbeta primers characterized the PCR. The data were produced by immunoSEQ multiplex PCR, yet TCRdb's version contains in-frame clones alone and is incomplete. The repertoire holds fewer than 150,000 clones, 70% to 80% seen once, with more than 3.5% in the top ten. This CDR3 spans 14 amino acids. Unmatched junction bases numbered 11, after V lost 8 bases and J lost 6 bases. Germline V gives CDR1 LNHDA, CDR2 SQIVND (reference sequence). The sequence was obtained from a woman aged 40 to 49 in good health and CMV-seropositive. The sequenced sample was PBMCs. The V call is TRBV19, the J call TRBJ2-7; TRBD1 matches at 9 bases. Written as DNA, the CDR3 is TGTGCCAGTTCGCAACAGGGGGCGAGAAGCGAGCAGTACTTC. Translation gives CASSQQGARSEQYF.